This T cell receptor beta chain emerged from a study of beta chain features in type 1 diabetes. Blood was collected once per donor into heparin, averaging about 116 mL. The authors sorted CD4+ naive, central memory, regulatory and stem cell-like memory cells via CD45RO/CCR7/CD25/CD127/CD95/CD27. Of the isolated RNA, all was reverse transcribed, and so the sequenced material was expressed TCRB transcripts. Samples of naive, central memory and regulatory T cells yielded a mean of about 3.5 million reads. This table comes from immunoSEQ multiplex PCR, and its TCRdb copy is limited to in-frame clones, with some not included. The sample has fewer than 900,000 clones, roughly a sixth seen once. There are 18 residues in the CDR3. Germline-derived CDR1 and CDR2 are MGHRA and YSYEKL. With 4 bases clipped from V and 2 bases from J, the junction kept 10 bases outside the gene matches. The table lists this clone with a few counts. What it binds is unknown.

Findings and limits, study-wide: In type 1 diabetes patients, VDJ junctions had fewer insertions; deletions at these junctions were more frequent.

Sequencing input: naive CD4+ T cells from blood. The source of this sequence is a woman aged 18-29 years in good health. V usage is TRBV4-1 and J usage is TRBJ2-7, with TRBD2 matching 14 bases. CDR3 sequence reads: CASSRTGTSGRGAYEQYF. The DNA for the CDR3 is TGCGCCAGCAGCCGTACCGGGACTAGCGGGAGAGGGGCCTACGAGCAGTACTTC.